This record looks at one TCR beta chain sequence and its context. Antigen specificity is unknown. This specimen comes from a study of cytomegalovirus exposure and HLA in healthy donors. General study points: Earlier analysis looked at TCR beta V segments, and most were productive about 90% or about 30% of the time.

Germline CDR1 SGHTA, CDR2 FQGNSA. V shed 0 bases and J 2 bases; nucleotides not matched to a gene: 6. The CDR3 is 16 amino acids. The PCR employed 60 Vbeta primers together with 13 Jbeta primers. Profiling relied on immunoSEQ multiplex PCR, and the TCRdb table lists in-frame clones only, not all of them. This table has over 85,000 clones, around 77% appearing once. The rearrangement joins TRBV7-2 to TRBJ2-7; TRBD2 matches 8 bases. The sequencing input was PBMCs. The clonotype was recovered from a male donor in good health and CMV-seropositive. The CDR3 region is CASSLAGSGSTYEQYF. For the CDR3, the DNA is TGTGCCAGCAGCTTAGCCGGGAGCGGGAGTACCTACGAGCAGTACTTC.